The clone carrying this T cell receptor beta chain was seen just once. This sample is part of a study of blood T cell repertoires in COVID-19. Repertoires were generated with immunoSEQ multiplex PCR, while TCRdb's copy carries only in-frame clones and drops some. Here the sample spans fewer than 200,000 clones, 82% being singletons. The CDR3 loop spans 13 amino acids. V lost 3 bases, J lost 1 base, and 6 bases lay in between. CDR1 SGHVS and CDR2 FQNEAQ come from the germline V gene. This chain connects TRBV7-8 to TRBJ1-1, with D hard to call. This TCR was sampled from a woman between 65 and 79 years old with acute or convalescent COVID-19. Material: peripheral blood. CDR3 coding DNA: TGTGCCAGCAGCTTTGGGCCGAACACTGAAGCTTTCTTT. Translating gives CASSFGPNTEAFF.